This is a list of T cell receptor beta chains from one sample in a study of blood T cells in healthy people across ages. Each CDR3 protein gets one entry after TCRdb re-called the 5' RACE reads with MiXCR. The data hold more than 1,000,000 distinct CDR3 sequences, with about 23% observed a single time. These same data were also listed under a study on T cells of mothers and their children.

The sequencing sample was made of blood. The receptors come from a girl aged 2-10 years in good health. CDR3s include the opening cysteine and the closing phenylalanine or tryptophan. The D gene is left open where the match is weak. Part of the rows lack a size; the others show once, few, many or a class for expanded clones.

>-|TRBJ2-3|TRBV18|few
CASSPYQGDSTDTQYF
TGTGCCAGCTCACCTTATCAGGGTGACAGCACAGATACGCAGTATTTT
>-|TRBJ2-5|TRBV4-3|-
CASSQDVGNVQYF
TGCGCCAGCAGCCAAGATGTGGGGAATGTACAGTACTTC
>TRBD1|TRBJ2-5|TRBV18|-
CASSHDREELGTQYF
TGTGCCAGCTCTCATGACAGGGAAGAGTTGGGGACCCAGTACTTC
>TRBD1|TRBJ1-1|TRBV6-5|-
CASGRQGRNTEAFF
TGTGCCAGCGGACGACAGGGGCGGAACACTGAAGCTTTCTTT
>TRBD1|TRBJ1-4|TRBV29-1|few
CSVEQGVGEKLFF
TGCAGCGTTGAACAGGGGGTGGGTGAAAAACTGTTTTTT
>TRBD2|TRBJ2-5|TRBV12-3/TRBV12-4|few
CASNPGGAETQYF
TGTGCCAGCAATCCCGGGGGGGCTGAGACCCAGTACTTC
>TRBD2|TRBJ2-7|TRBV11-1|few
CASSLDGLAGGYYEQYF
TGTGCCAGCAGCTTAGACGGACTAGCGGGAGGCTATTACGAGCAGTACTTC
>-|TRBJ2-7|TRBV12-3/TRBV12-4|-
CASRPGESYEQYF
TGTGCCAGCAGGCCGGGTGAGAGCTACGAGCAGTACTTC
>-|TRBJ1-2|TRBV7-9|-
CASDEGLFYGYTF
TGTGCCAGCGATGAGGGGCTCTTCTATGGCTACACCTTC
>TRBD1|TRBJ1-1|TRBV25-1|-
CASRTGGAAEAFF
TGTGCCAGCAGGACAGGGGGTGCCGCTGAAGCTTTCTTT
>-|TRBJ2-5|TRBV13|-
CASSSDVGTQYF
TGTGCCAGCAGCTCCGACGTGGGGACCCAGTACTTC